A single sample gave rise to the 17 T cell receptor beta chains below, sequenced in a study of follicular helper T cells after annual influenza vaccination. The time point here: 2015-2016 season, pre-vaccination. Method: immunoSEQ multiplex PCR; TCRdb's copy keeps in-frame clones and lacks some. This sample yields approximately 6,500 clones, of which approximately 85% are seen a single time; roughly 0.78% belongs to the top ten. Sample: CXCR5- memory CD4+ T cells sorted from blood, taken on the day of influenza vaccination. These receptors all come from an adult who received the influenza vaccine.

The V gene is TRBV6-5, the J gene TRBJ2-1; either TRBD1 or TRBD2 may fit D (6 bases each). The CDR3 loop spans 15 amino acids. Trimming took off 2 bases at V and 5 bases at J, with 13 bases between the two ends. CDR1 and CDR2 (germline): MNHEY, SVGAGI. CDR3 sequence (DNA): TGTGCCAGCAGTTACCTGGGGGGCCTTGACAATGAGCAGTTCTTC. Its translation is CASSYLGGLDNEQFF.

V gene TRBV7-2 combines with J gene TRBJ2-5; D ambiguous. V was shortened by 5 bases and J by 0 bases, with 7 bases between the two germline ends. Germline CDR1 reads SGHTA; CDR2 reads FQGNSA. The CDR3 runs 13 residues. The DNA for the CDR3 is TGTGCCAGCAGCACACGACACCAAGAGACCCAGTACTTC. This sequence encodes CASSTRHQETQYF.

This chain joins TRBV10-2 and TRBJ2-2, with D possibly matching TRBD1 (5 bases). The germline V and J ends were trimmed by 9 bases and 6 bases, with 14 bases remaining between them. The CDR3 has 13 residues. Per germline, CDR1 WSHSY and CDR2 SAAADI. The CDR3 coding sequence is TGCGCCAGATCCCAGGGAAGCCCCGGGGAGCTGTTTTTT. It translates to CARSQGSPGELFF.

The table lists this clone with a few counts. This rearrangement joins TRBV19 to TRBJ1-2, with 7 bases matching TRBD1. This CDR3 region has 13 residues. J lost 6 bases, V lost 5 bases, and 6 bases had no gene match. Germline V gives CDR1 LNHDA, CDR2 SQIVND (reference sequence). Here the CDR3 reads CASSLRDSNGYTF. CDR3 nucleotide sequence: TGTGCCAGTAGTCTCCGGGACAGTAATGGCTACACCTTC.

The rearrangement joins TRBV7-2 to TRBJ1-5, with TRBD1 as a possible D gene (5 bases). The germline gives CDR1 SGHTA, CDR2 FQGNSA. The CDR3 has 17 amino acids. Trimming left V 5 bases short and J 1 base short, with 18 bases between. CDR3 DNA: TGTGCCAGCAGCCGTCCATCCGGGACCGGGAGCAATCAGCCCCAGCATTTT. Protein sequence: CASSRPSGTGSNQPQHF.

CDR3 loop: CASSQDWGTENTGELFF. The CDR3 nucleotides are TGCGCCAGCAGCCAAGACTGGGGGACAGAGAACACCGGGGAGCTGTTTTTT. This rearrangement joins TRBV4-3 to TRBJ2-2; 7 nucleotides match TRBD1. Germline V gives CDR1 LGHNA, CDR2 YSLEER. This CDR3 contains 17 residues. Trimming removed 0 bases from V and 1 base from J; junction bases left unmatched: 5.

The chain links TRBV7-6 to TRBJ2-1; D is uncertain. The germline CDR1 and CDR2 sequences are SGHVS and FNYEAQ. V shed 8 bases and J shed 5 bases, with 13 bases lying between them. The CDR3 consists of 13 residues. Written as DNA, the CDR3 is TGTGCCAGCGTGAAGGGAATAAACAATGAGCAGTTCTTC. It codes for CASVKGINNEQFF.

The rearrangement links TRBV7-2 to TRBJ2-3; D is perhaps TRBD2 (6 bases). The V end lost 4 bases, the J end lost 0 bases, and 11 bases lay between the germline ends. Germline values: CDR1 SGHTA, CDR2 FQGNSA. This CDR3 contains 15 residues. Here the CDR3 DNA reads TGTGCCAGCAGCTATAGCGGCACTAGCACAGATACGCAGTATTTT. It yields the protein CASSYSGTSTDTQYF.

The chain links TRBV7-2 to TRBJ2-7; 8 positions match TRBD2. Germline loops: CDR1 SGHTA, CDR2 FQGNSA. The CDR3 is made up of 15 amino acids. The V and J ends lost 7 bases and 3 bases, in that order; junction bases with no gene match: 11. The CDR3 nucleotides read TGTGCCAGCACCTTTCAGCGGGGGCCCAACTACGAGCAGTACTTC. It specifies CASTFQRGPNYEQYF.

A few counts support this clone. The J gene is TRBJ1-5, the V gene TRBV28; D might be TRBD1 (6 bases). Germline V CDR1 and CDR2: MDHEN, SYDVKM. The CDR3 has 12 amino acids. The V end lost 6 bases, the J end lost 9 bases, and 12 bases lay between the germline ends. CDR3 coding DNA: TGTGCCAGCAGCCAGGGGCGAGGGCCCCAGCATTTT. This translates into CASSQGRGPQHF.

The table lists this clone with a few counts. The chain combines TRBV7-2 with TRBJ1-2; D is ambiguous. V lost 5 bases and J 4 bases, leaving 11 bases between the germline ends. CDR1 and CDR2 from the germline V gene are SGHTA and FQGNSA. This CDR3 comprises 13 residues. As DNA, the CDR3 is TGTGCCAGCAGCATTAGGGAGACCTATGGCTACACCTTC. This codes for CASSIRETYGYTF.

The V gene is TRBV7-6, the J gene TRBJ2-7; a weak D match, TRBD1 (6 bases). CDR1 and CDR2 from the germline V gene are SGHVS and FNYEAQ. The CDR3 sequence is 13 residues long. V shed 5 bases and J shed 3 bases, with 11 bases lying between them. This CDR3 is CASSDGQNYEQYF. The CDR3 DNA is TGTGCCAGCAGCGACGGACAGAACTACGAGCAGTACTTC.

The chain is built from TRBV19 and TRBJ1-5, with no clear D. The CDR3 sequence is 12 residues long. CDR1 is LNHDA and CDR2 is SQIVND in the germline V gene (reference sequence). The V end was cut by 5 bases, the J end by 11 bases, with 13 bases between. CDR3 in amino acids: CASSQWATAQHF. The CDR3 nucleotides read TGTGCCAGTAGTCAGTGGGCCACGGCCCAGCATTTT.

V and J are TRBV7-9 and TRBJ1-2, with a weak D call TRBD1 (5 bases). The CDR3 extends over 14 amino acids. Trimming took off 4 bases at V and 5 bases at J, with 14 bases between the two ends. Germline V gives CDR1 SEHNR, CDR2 FQNEAQ (reference sequence). The CDR3, as DNA: TGTGCCAGCAGCTCTTCCAGGGAACGGTATGGCTACACCTTC. It translates to CASSSSRERYGYTF.

The V gene is TRBV7-2, the J gene TRBJ2-3; possibly TRBD1 for D (5 bases). The germline CDR1 and CDR2 sequences are SGHTA and FQGNSA. Trimming removed 7 bases at V and 2 bases at J, with 16 bases between. This CDR3 has 15 residues. The CDR3 DNA reads as TGTGCCAGCACCCTACGGCAGGGTTCCACAGATACGCAGTATTTT. Residues: CASTLRQGSTDTQYF.

This clone was seen only once. The genes are TRBV9 and TRBJ2-3; 12 bases are a match to TRBD2. With 5 bases clipped from V and 3 bases from J, the junction kept 16 bases outside the gene matches. CDR3 length: 19 amino acids. Per germline, CDR1 SGDLS and CDR2 YYNGEE. DNA of the CDR3: TGTGCCAGCAGTGCTACCTCCGGGACTAGCGGGCGGCAGACAGATACGCAGTATTTT. This sequence encodes CASSATSGTSGRQTDTQYF.

The chain recombines TRBV7-2 with TRBJ1-3; 9 bases fit TRBD1. The CDR3 contains 16 residues. V was pared by 4 bases and J by 3 bases, with 7 bases of the junction left unmatched. The V gene's germline CDR1 is SGHTA and CDR2 FQGNSA. The chain's CDR3 is CASSYPQGADGNTIYF. CDR3 in DNA: TGTGCCAGCAGCTACCCACAGGGGGCGGATGGAAACACCATATATTTT.